This TCR beta chain was captured in a study of tumor-infiltrating lymphocytes in primary liver carcinoma. Study-level background: Ranging in age from 30 to 69 years, the patients were men and women.

Study-wide results and caveats: Only about 7-24% of top clones showed up in all five tumor regions.

A remark on this clonotype: Its antigen remains unknown. Sequence at one end of the junction differs from germline and may be a read error.

Priming with a constant-region primer yielded TCR beta cDNA from roughly 0.45 ug total RNA. Libraries covering TCR beta were generated through three nested multiplex PCR rounds (using a slightly modified ARM-PCR). The first two PCR rounds used TRBV1-TRBV30 forward primers with a C-beta reverse primer, about 10 cycles each. TCRdb called the multiplex PCR reads again in MiXCR, with one record for every CDR3 protein. The repertoire holds fewer than 200,000 distinct CDR3 sequences, with around four fifths as singletons. Co-extracting RNA and DNA was done with roughly 17-34 mg of unsorted bulk tissue as input. In germline, CDR1 is LGHNA, CDR2 YNFKEQ. This CDR3 has 17 amino acids.

The V and J genes are TRBV4-2 and TRBJ2-1, with 7 bases matching TRBD1. Sequencing input: tumor tissue from primary liver carcinoma. The sequence was collected from a man aged 35 to 55 with primary liver carcinoma and hepatitis B virus infection. CDR3 nucleotide sequence: TGTACCAGCAGCCAAGATCAGGGCCCGGGACAGCACAATGAGCAATTCTTC. It specifies CTSSQDQGPGQHNEQFF.